This T cell receptor beta chain was sequenced during a study of human CD8 memory T cell subsets. Study-wide results and limits: A similarly high level of diversity characterized stem-like memory and precursor exhausted T cells, unlike effector memory cells. Clonotypes that made up the stem-like memory T cell repertoire overlapped minimally with the precursor exhausted T cell repertoire.

By UMI-labeled 5' RACE, the TCR beta libraries were made. TCRdb reanalyzed the 5' RACE reads, giving one entry per CDR3 protein sequence and no DNA. Its table lists roughly 4,200 distinct CDR3 sequences. In the case of this clonotype: Its antigen is currently unknown.

The CDR3 is 15 residues long. Per the germline V gene, CDR1 is SEHNR and CDR2 is FQNEAQ (reference sequence). PBMC originated from healthy-donor buffy coats. Total CD8+ T cells underwent enrichment via negative magnetic separation. Sequencing was carried out using CD8+ effector memory T cells (TEM) sorted from PBMCs. Subset specified: effector memory CD8 T cells, CCR7- CD45RO+ CD95+. This receptor was taken from a human donor in good health. The genes are TRBV7-9 and TRBJ1-5; TCRdb designates TRBD1, a call that cannot be tested without DNA. The CDR3 protein is CASSQAGQGGQPQHF.